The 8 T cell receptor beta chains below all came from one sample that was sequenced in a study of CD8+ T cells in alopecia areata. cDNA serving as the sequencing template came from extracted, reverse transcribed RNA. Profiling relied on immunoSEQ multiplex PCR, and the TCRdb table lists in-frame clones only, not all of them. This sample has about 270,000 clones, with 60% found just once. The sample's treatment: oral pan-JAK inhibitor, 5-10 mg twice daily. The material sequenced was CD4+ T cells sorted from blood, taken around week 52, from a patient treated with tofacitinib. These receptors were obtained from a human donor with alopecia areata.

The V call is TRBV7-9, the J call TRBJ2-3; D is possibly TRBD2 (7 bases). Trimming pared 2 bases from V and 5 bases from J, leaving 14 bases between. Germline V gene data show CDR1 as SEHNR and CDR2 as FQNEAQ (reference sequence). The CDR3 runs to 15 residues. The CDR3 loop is CASSLRRGRGDTQYF. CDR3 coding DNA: TGTGCCAGCAGCTTAAGGCGGGGGCGTGGAGATACGCAGTATTTT.

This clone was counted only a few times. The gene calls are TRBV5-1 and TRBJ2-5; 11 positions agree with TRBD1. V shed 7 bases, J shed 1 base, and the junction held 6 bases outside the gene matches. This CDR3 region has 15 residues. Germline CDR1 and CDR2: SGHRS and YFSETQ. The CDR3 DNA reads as TGCGCCAGCCGTCTAGGGACAGGGGGCCAAGAGACCCAGTACTTC. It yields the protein CASRLGTGGQETQYF.

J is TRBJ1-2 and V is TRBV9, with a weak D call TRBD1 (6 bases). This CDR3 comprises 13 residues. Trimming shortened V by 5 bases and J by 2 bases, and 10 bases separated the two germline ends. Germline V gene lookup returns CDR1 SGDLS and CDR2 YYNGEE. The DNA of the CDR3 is TGTGCCAGCAGGGCCACAGGGAACTATGGCTACACCTTC. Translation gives CASRATGNYGYTF. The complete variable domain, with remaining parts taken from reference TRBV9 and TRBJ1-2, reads DSGVTQTPKHLITATGQRVTLRCSPRSGDLSVYWYQQSLDQGLQFLIQYYNGEERAKGNILERFSAQQFPDLHSELNLSSLELGDSALYFCASRATGNYGYTFGSGTRLTVV.

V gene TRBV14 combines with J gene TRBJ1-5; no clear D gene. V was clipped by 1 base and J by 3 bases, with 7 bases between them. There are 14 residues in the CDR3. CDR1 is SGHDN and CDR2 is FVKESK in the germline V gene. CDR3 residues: CASSQGNVNQPQHF. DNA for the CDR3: TGTGCCAGCAGCCAAGGGAACGTCAATCAGCCCCAGCATTTT.

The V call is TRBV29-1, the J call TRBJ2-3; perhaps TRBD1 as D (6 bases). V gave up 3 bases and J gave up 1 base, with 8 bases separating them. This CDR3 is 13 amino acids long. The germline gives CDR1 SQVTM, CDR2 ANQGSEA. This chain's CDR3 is CSVDEGGTDTQYF. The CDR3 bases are TGCAGCGTTGATGAGGGGGGCACAGATACGCAGTATTTT.

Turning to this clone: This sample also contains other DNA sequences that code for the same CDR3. The CDR3 DNA reads as TGCAGCGTTGGAGGAAGCAATCAGCCCCAGCATTTT. This sequence encodes CSVGGSNQPQHF. The genes are TRBV29-1 and TRBJ1-5; no definite D call. CDR3 size: 12 residues. Germline CDR1 SQVTM, CDR2 ANQGSEA. V shed 4 bases and J shed 1 base, with 5 bases lying between them. Filled out from reference TRBV29-1 and TRBJ1-5, the complete variable domain reads SAVISQKPSRDICQRGTSLTIQCQVDSQVTMMFWYRQQPGQSLTLIATANQGSEATYESGFVIDKFPISRPNLTFSTLTVSNMSPEDSSIYLCSVGGSNQPQHFGDGTRLSIL.

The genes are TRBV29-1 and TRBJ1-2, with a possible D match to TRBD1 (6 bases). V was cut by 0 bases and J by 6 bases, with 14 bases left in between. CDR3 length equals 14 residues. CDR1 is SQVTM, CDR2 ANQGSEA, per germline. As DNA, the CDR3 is TGCAGCGTTGAAGATGGAGGACAGTCTCATGGCTACACCTTC. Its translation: CSVEDGGQSHGYTF.

The CDR3 is CASSLAAGTNSYEQYF. CDR3 DNA sequence: TGCGCCAGCAGCTTGGCCGCAGGGACGAACTCCTACGAGCAGTACTTC. The chain recombines TRBV5-1 with TRBJ2-7; D tentatively reads TRBD1 or TRBD2 (5 bases each). The germline CDR1 and CDR2 sequences are SGHRS and YFSETQ. Trimming cost V 0 bases and J 0 bases, with 13 bases left between them. The CDR3 runs to 16 residues. The full variable domain, in which reference TRBV5-1 and TRBJ2-7 provide the parts outside the CDR3, is KAGVTQTPRYLIKTRGQQVTLSCSPISGHRSVSWYQQTPGQGLQFLFEYFSETQRNKGNFPGRFSGRQFSNSRSEMNVSTLELGDSALYLCASSLAAGTNSYEQYFGPGTRLTVT.